Presented here are 16 T cell receptor beta chains from one specimen sequenced in a study of T cell clusters in autoimmune cytopenias. One tube held mixed TRB-A and TRB-B primer pools for touch-down PCR. Using the multiplex PCR reads, TCRdb records one entry per CDR3 protein without DNA. The repertoire shows approximately 2,800 distinct CDR3 sequences; the top ten hold under 30%. TRB was amplified from 250 ng of peripheral blood genomic DNA per sample. The sequenced material came from peripheral blood. The receptors derive from a human donor with an autoimmune cytopenia or autoimmune hepatitis (not recorded which).

The V gene is TRBV6-5, the J gene TRBJ2-7; the D gene TCRdb calls, TRBD1, cannot be checked with no DNA. Germline lookup yields CDR1 MNHEY and CDR2 SVGAGI. The CDR3 spans 17 residues. CDR3 in amino acids: CASSSFYTGTETFEQYF.

The chain has TRBV24-1 and TRBJ2-1; TCRdb picks TRBD2, but there is no DNA to check that call. Per germline, CDR1 KGHDR and CDR2 SFDVKD. The CDR3 is made up of 15 amino acids. The CDR3 protein is CATSDSLAGANEQFF.

By frequency, this clonotype is medium-sized (0.01 to 0.1%). The chain carries TRBV29-1 and TRBJ2-7; without DNA, the TCRdb call of TRBD2 cannot be checked. Germline V gene data show CDR1 as SQVTM and CDR2 as ANQGSEA. This CDR3 is built from 13 residues. CDR3 in amino acids: CSAFLGGGYEQYF.

In terms of frequency, this clonotype is medium-sized. The genes are TRBV5-6 and TRBJ1-2; TCRdb designates TRBD1, a call that cannot be tested without DNA. The CDR3 has 13 residues. Germline V lookup: CDR1 SGHDT, CDR2 YYEEEE. The CDR3 sequence: CASSLKGEEVYTF.

This clonotype is deemed large by its frequency. The J gene is TRBJ1-5, the V gene TRBV19. The CDR3 is 15 amino acids. Germline V gives CDR1 LNHDA, CDR2 SQIVND (reference sequence). The CDR3 sequence is CASSIQAQSNQPQHF.

This clonotype is deemed medium-sized by its frequency. This chain links TRBV7-9 with TRBJ2-3; TCRdb names TRBD2, which stays unverified in the absence of DNA. The CDR3 totals 17 residues. Germline CDR1 and CDR2: SEHNR and FQNEAQ (reference sequence). The CDR3 reads CASSLGSEGFDTDTQYF.

This clonotype is classed as medium-sized by frequency. The gene calls are TRBV24-1 and TRBJ2-3; TCRdb gives TRBD2 as the D gene, but with no DNA this cannot be confirmed. CDR3 size: 18 residues. CDR1 and CDR2 (germline): KGHDR, SFDVKD. CDR3 loop: CATSGLAGGSGSTDTQYF.

The rearrangement uses TRBV5-4 and TRBJ1-1; TCRdb gives TRBD1 as the D gene, but with no DNA this cannot be confirmed. The germline CDR1 and CDR2 sequences are SGHNT and YYREEE (reference sequence). The CDR3 spans 17 residues. CDR3 in amino acids: CASSLRGRDGVNTEAFF.

Its frequency marks this clonotype as medium-sized. The genes are TRBV10-1 and TRBJ2-1. The CDR3 runs 16 residues. Looked up from germline, CDR1 is WNHNN and CDR2 is SYGVQD (reference sequence). CDR3: CASSDSSRSLLNEQFF.

The chain has TRBV18 and TRBJ1-5; the D gene TCRdb calls, TRBD1, cannot be checked with no DNA. The germline gives CDR1 KGHSH, CDR2 LQKENI. This CDR3 has 15 amino acids. The CDR3: CASSPPGGRSQPQHF.

J is TRBJ2-1 and V is TRBV7-9; the D call from TCRdb, TRBD2, cannot be confirmed without DNA. Germline V CDR1 and CDR2: SEHNR, FQNEAQ (reference sequence). This CDR3 has 16 residues. The CDR3 protein is CASSLNRLAGYNEQFF.

This clonotype is classed as medium-sized by frequency. The chain has TRBV27 and TRBJ1-5; the TRBD1 assignment by TCRdb is unverifiable without DNA. This CDR3 has 14 amino acids. Germline V gene sequence: CDR1 MNHEY, CDR2 SMNVEV (reference sequence). The chain's CDR3 is CASSLAGTNQPQHF.

Its frequency marks this clonotype as medium-sized. The CDR3 is CASSYLPNEQFF. This chain links TRBV6-6 with TRBJ2-1; without DNA, the TCRdb call of TRBD2 cannot be checked. The CDR3 contains 12 residues. From germline, CDR1 is MNHNY and CDR2 SVGAGI (reference sequence).

The genes are TRBV6-5 and TRBJ2-3; TCRdb calls TRBD1, which cannot be checked without DNA. Germline loops: CDR1 MNHEY, CDR2 SVGAGI. This CDR3 contains 15 residues. The CDR3 here is CASSYWDRGADTQYF.

This chain uses TRBV5-1 with TRBJ2-2; the TCRdb D gene call, TRBD2, has no DNA to confirm it. The germline CDR1 and CDR2 sequences are SGHRS and YFSETQ. There are 16 residues in the CDR3. CDR3 residues: CASTLTGLAGAGELFF.

In terms of frequency, this clonotype is medium-sized. The J gene is TRBJ2-2, the V gene TRBV27; TCRdb lists TRBD2, though no DNA is available to test this call. From germline, CDR1 is MNHEY and CDR2 SMNVEV (reference sequence). The CDR3 has 12 amino acids. The chain's CDR3 is CASTTRFGELFF.